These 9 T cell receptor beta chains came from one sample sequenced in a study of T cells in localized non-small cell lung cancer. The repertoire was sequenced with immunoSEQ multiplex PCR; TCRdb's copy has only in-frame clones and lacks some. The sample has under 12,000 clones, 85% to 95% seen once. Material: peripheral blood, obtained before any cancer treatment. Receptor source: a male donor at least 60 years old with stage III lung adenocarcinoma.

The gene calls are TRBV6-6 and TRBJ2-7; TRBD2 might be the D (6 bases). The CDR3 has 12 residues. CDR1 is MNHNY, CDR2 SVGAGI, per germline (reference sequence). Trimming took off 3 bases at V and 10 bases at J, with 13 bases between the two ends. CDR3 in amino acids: CASSYSSGSQYF. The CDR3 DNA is TGTGCCAGCAGTTATTCTTCCGGGAGTCAGTACTTC.

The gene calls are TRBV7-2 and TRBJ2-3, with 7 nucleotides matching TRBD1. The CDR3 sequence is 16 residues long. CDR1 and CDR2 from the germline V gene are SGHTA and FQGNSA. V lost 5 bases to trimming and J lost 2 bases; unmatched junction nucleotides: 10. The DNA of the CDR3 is TGTGCCAGCAGCCTTAGAGGGGGCAGGTCCACAGATACGCAGTATTTT. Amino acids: CASSLRGGRSTDTQYF. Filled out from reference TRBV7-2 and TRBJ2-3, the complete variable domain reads GAGVSQSPSNKVTEKGKDVELRCDPISGHTALYWYRQSLGQGLEFLIYFQGNSAPDKSGLPSDRFSAERTGGSVSTLTIQRTQQEDSAVYLCASSLRGGRSTDTQYFGPGTRLTVL.

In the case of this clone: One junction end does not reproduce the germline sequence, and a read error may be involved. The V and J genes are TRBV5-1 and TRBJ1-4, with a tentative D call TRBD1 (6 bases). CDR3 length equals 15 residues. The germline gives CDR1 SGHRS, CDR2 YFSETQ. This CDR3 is CASTLEGGRGEKLFF. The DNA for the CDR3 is TGCGCCAGCACCTTGGAAGGGGGGCGAGGTGAAAAACTGTTTTTT. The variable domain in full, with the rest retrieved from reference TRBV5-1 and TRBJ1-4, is KAGVTQTPRYLIKTRGQQVTLSCSPISGHRSVSWYQQTPGQGLQFLFEYFSETQRNKGNFPGRFSGRQFSNSRSEMNVSTLELGDSALYLCASTLEGGRGEKLFFGSGTQLSVL.

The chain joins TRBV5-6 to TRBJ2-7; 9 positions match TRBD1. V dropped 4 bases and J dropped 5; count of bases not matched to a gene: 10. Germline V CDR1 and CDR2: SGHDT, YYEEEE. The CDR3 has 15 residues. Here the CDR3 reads CASSAGTGFTDEQYF. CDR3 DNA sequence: TGTGCCAGCAGCGCCGGGACAGGGTTTACCGACGAGCAGTACTTC.

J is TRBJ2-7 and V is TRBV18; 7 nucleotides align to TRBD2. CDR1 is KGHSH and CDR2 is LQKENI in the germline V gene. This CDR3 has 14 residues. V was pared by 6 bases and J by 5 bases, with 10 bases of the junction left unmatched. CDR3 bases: TGTGCCAGCTCCCCCCTGGGAGGGGACGACGAGCAGTACTTC. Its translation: CASSPLGGDDEQYF.

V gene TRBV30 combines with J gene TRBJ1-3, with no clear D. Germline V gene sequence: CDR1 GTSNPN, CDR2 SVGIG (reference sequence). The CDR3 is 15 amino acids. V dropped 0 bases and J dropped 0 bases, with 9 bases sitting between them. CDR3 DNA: TGTGCCTGGAGTGTCTCAGCCGCCTCTGGAAACACCATATATTTT. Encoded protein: CAWSVSAASGNTIYF.

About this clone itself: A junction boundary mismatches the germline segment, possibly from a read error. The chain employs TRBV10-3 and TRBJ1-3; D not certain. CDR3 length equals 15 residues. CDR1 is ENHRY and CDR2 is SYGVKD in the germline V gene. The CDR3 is CAIRERGFSGNTIYF. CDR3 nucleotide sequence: TGTGCCATCCGTGAGAGAGGTTTCTCTGGAAACACCATATATTTT.

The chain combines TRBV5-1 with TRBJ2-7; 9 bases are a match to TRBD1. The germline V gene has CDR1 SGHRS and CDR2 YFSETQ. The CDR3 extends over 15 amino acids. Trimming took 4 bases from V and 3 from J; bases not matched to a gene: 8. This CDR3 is CASSRNTGGIYEQYF. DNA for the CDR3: TGCGCCAGCAGCAGAAACACAGGGGGCATCTACGAGCAGTACTTC.

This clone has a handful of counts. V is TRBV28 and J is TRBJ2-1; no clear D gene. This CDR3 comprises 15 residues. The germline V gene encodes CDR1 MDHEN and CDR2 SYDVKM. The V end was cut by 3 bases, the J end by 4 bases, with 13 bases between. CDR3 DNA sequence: TGTGCCAGCAGTTTCAAGCGCTACACATACAATGAGCAGTTCTTC. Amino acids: CASSFKRYTYNEQFF.